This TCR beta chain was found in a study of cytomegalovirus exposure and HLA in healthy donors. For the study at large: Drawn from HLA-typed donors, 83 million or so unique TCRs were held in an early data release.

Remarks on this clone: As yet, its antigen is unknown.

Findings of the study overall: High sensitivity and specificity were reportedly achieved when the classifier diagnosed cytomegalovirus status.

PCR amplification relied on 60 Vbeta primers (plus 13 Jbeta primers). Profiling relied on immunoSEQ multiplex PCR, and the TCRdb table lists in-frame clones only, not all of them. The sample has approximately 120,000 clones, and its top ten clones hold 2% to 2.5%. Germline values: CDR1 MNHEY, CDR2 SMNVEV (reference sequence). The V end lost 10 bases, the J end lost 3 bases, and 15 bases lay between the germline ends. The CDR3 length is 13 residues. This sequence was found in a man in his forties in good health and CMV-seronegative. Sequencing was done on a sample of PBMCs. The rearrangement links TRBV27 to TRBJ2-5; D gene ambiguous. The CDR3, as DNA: TGTGCCACCGCCCCGTCCACTGAAGAGACCCAGTACTTC. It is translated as CATAPSTEETQYF.